A selection of T cell receptor beta chains follows, all from one sample in a study of blood T cell repertoires in COVID-19. Sequenced by immunoSEQ multiplex PCR; TCRdb stores in-frame clones only, minus some. The sample records about 100,000 clones, approximately 91% being singletons. Sequenced sample: peripheral blood. The receptors were sampled from a man in his forties or fifties with active COVID-19. The CDR3 runs from the conserved cysteine through the conserved F or W. Fields, in order: J gene, V gene, CDR3 protein.

>TRBJ2-7|TRBV3-1/TRBV3-2
CASSQLGRGGLYEQYF
>TRBJ2-1|TRBV19
CASSWSPNPNEQFF
>TRBJ2-3|TRBV7-3
CASSPGGPNTQYF
>TRBJ1-4|TRBV5-1
CASSFGDRSTNEKLFF
>TRBJ2-5|TRBV4-1
CASSQPDRDRETQYF
>TRBJ1-1|TRBV5-1
CASSLEGVNTEAFF
>TRBJ1-3|TRBV5-6
CASSVGTREGPGNTIYF
>TRBJ1-1|TRBV7-8
CASSLARGGGLSEAFF
>TRBJ1-5|TRBV18
CASSPPTGGQPQHF
>TRBJ1-5|TRBV12-3/TRBV12-4
CASSDRGGQPQHF
>TRBJ1-1|TRBV7-9
CASSFDRGLRPEAFF
>TRBJ2-2|TRBV7-9
CASSFRRGLTGELFF
>TRBJ1-1|TRBV5-5
CASSLKVTDYEAFF
>TRBJ2-3|TRBV2
CASSVQGLGTDTQYF
>TRBJ2-1|TRBV4-2
CASSRDTRSYNEQFF
>TRBJ2-1|TRBV7-2
CASSSPLAGAPYNEQFF
>TRBJ2-1|TRBV6-2/TRBV6-3
CASSGLAGGSYNEQFF
>TRBJ1-1|TRBV7-9
CASSLVGNTEAFF